The 11 T cell receptor beta chains below were found in one sample sequenced in a study of OX40 agonist ivuxolimab in advanced cancers. The data were produced by immunoSEQ multiplex PCR, yet TCRdb's version contains in-frame clones alone and is incomplete. The sample shows 76,000 or so clones, approximately 85% of them seen only once. Sequencing used CD4+ or CD8+ T cells sorted from blood, obtained in a trial of the OX40 agonist ivuxolimab. These receptors were collected from an adult with an advanced solid tumor such as melanoma, head and neck, liver or kidney cancer.

The chain is built from TRBV9 and TRBJ1-1, with D uncertain. In germline, CDR1 is SGDLS, CDR2 YYNGEE. The CDR3 consists of 15 residues. V was clipped by 1 base and J by 3 bases, with 13 bases between them. This chain's CDR3 is CASSVLESRYTEAFF. CDR3 in DNA: TGTGCCAGCAGCGTATTGGAGAGCAGATACACTGAAGCTTTCTTT.

The CDR3 DNA reads as TGTGCCAGCAGCTTAGTGGCCTCGAGCTCACCCCTCCACTTT. Translating it yields CASSLVASSSPLHF. This chain joins TRBV11-1 and TRBJ1-6; no clear D gene. V lost 1 base to trimming and J lost 10 bases, with 11 bases between them. Germline CDR1 and CDR2: SGHAT and FQDESV (reference sequence). The CDR3 covers 14 residues.

This chain links TRBV18 with TRBJ1-5; D not certain. With 3 bases removed from V and 0 bases from J, the gap between germline ends came to 12 bases. This CDR3 spans 16 amino acids. Per germline, CDR1 KGHSH and CDR2 LQKENI. CDR3 protein: CASSPATGYSNQPQHF. The DNA for the CDR3 is TGTGCCAGCTCACCCGCCACGGGGTATAGCAATCAGCCCCAGCATTTT.

Only a few counts were recorded for this clone. This chain connects TRBV27 to TRBJ1-2; weak D call: TRBD1 (5 bases). The germline V gene encodes CDR1 MNHEY and CDR2 SMNVEV (reference sequence). The CDR3 totals 14 residues. The V end lost 5 bases, the J end lost 4 bases, and 14 bases lay between the germline ends. DNA for the CDR3: TGTGCCAGCAGTGACCCGGGACTGAGCTATGGCTACACCTTC. Its translation is CASSDPGLSYGYTF.

V gene TRBV7-2 combines with J gene TRBJ2-5; D remains unclear. Germline CDR1 is SGHTA and CDR2 is FQGNSA. CDR3 size: 16 residues. Trimming cost V 5 bases and J 2 bases, with 18 bases left between them. CDR3 sequence (DNA): TGTGCCAGCAGCCCGCTTAGAACCGGACCGCAAGAGACCCAGTACTTC. This translates into CASSPLRTGPQETQYF. Filled out from reference TRBV7-2 and TRBJ2-5, the complete variable domain reads GAGVSQSPSNKVTEKGKDVELRCDPISGHTALYWYRQSLGQGLEFLIYFQGNSAPDKSGLPSDRFSAERTGGSVSTLTIQRTQQEDSAVYLCASSPLRTGPQETQYFGPGTRLLVL.

This clone was counted once. The rearrangement joins TRBV6-6 to TRBJ1-2; tentatively, D is TRBD1 (6 bases). V lost 7 bases to trimming and J lost 4 bases, with 16 bases between them. Germline assignment: CDR1 MNHNY and CDR2 SVGAGI (reference sequence). The CDR3 length is 14 residues. CDR3 protein: CASITPQGPYGYTF. The DNA of the CDR3 is TGTGCCAGCATCACACCCCAGGGGCCCTATGGCTACACCTTC.

The chain couples TRBV5-1 to TRBJ1-1; D call uncertain. The CDR3 is made up of 14 amino acids. V lost 0 bases, J lost 0 bases, and 6 bases lay in between. The germline V gene has CDR1 SGHRS and CDR2 YFSETQ. CDR3: CASSLGKMNTEAFF. As DNA, the CDR3 is TGCGCCAGCAGCTTGGGCAAGATGAACACTGAAGCTTTCTTT.

The chain joins TRBV7-9 to TRBJ2-1; 9 bases are shared with TRBD2. The CDR3 has 17 residues. Germline loops: CDR1 SEHNR, CDR2 FQNEAQ (reference sequence). V was clipped by 8 bases and J by 3 bases; unmatched bases: 14. The CDR3: CASGRFAGGSLYNEQFF. The CDR3 bases are TGTGCCAGCGGAAGGTTCGCGGGGGGGAGTCTCTACAATGAGCAGTTCTTC.

This clone was observed once. The V gene is TRBV7-2, the J gene TRBJ1-4; perhaps TRBD1 as D (5 bases). Germline V gives CDR1 SGHTA, CDR2 FQGNSA. Deletions cut 8 bases from V and 11 bases from J, with 15 bases between. The CDR3 totals 12 residues. Here the CDR3 reads CASGTDGWKLFF. CDR3 bases: TGTGCCAGCGGGACCGATGGGTGGAAACTGTTTTTT.

This chain joins TRBV7-8 and TRBJ2-7; D may be TRBD1 (5 bases). The germline V gene has CDR1 SGHVS and CDR2 FQNEAQ. V lost 5 bases and J 2 bases, leaving 16 bases between the germline ends. The CDR3 length is 15 residues. This CDR3 is CASSPTRARAYEQYF. Written as DNA, the CDR3 is TGTGCCAGCAGCCCGACCCGGGCCAGGGCCTACGAGCAGTACTTC. The full variable domain, rest sourced from reference TRBV7-8 and TRBJ2-7, is GAGVSQSPRYKVAKRGQDVALRCDPISGHVSLFWYQQALGQGPEFLTYFQNEAQLDKSGLPSDRFFAERPEGSVSTLKIQRTQQEDSAVYLCASSPTRARAYEQYFGPGTRLTVT.

The chain recombines TRBV19 with TRBJ1-2, with 9 bases identical to TRBD1. Per germline, CDR1 LNHDA and CDR2 SQIVND (reference sequence). The length of the CDR3 is 13 residues. The J segment lost 8 bases and the V segment lost 3 bases, leaving 4 bases of the junction unmatched. CDR3 bases: TGTGCCAGTAGTATTGAGACAGGGGGAGGCTACACCTTC. This translates into CASSIETGGGYTF.